Sequencing of this T cell receptor beta chain was carried out in a study of control samples from healthy donors and cancer patients. Sequenced by immunoSEQ multiplex PCR; TCRdb stores in-frame clones only, minus some. The sample shows some 140,000 clones, around nine tenths of them seen only once. CDR1 is KGHSH and CDR2 is LQKENI in the germline V gene. The V and J ends lost 3 bases and 9 bases respectively, with 9 bases between them. This CDR3 is built from 12 residues. The chain joins TRBV18 to TRBJ2-1; D is ambiguous. Source material: blood. The receptor's source is a man aged 30-40 years in good health. The CDR3 DNA sequence: TGTGCCAGCTCACCCCCTGTGGGTGAGCAGTTCTTC. The encoded protein is CASSPPVGEQFF. The whole variable domain, filled in from reference TRBV18 and TRBJ2-1, reads NAGVMQNPRHLVRRRGQEARLRCSPMKGHSHVYWYRQLPEEGLKFMVYLQKENIIDESGMPKERFSAEFPKEGPSILRIQQVVRGDSAAYFCASSPPVGEQFFGPGTRLTVL.